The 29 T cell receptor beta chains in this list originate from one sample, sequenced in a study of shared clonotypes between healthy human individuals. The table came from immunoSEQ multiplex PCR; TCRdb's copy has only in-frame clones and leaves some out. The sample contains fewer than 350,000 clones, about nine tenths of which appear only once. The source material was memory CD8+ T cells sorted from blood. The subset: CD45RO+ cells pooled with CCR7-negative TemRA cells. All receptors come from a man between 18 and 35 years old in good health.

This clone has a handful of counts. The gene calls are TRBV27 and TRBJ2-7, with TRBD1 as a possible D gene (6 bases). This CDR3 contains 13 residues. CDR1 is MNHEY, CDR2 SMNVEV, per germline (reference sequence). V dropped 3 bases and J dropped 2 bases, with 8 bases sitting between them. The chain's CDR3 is CASSLYRAYEQYF. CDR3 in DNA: TGTGCCAGCAGTTTGTACAGGGCCTACGAGCAGTACTTC.

The CDR3 loop reads CASSQGRNYEQYF. CDR3 in DNA: TGCGCCAGCAGCCAAGGGCGGAATTACGAGCAGTACTTC. The chain links TRBV4-3 to TRBJ2-7; D unclear. The CDR3 length is 13 residues. Germline-derived CDR1 and CDR2 are LGHNA and YSLEER. Trimming took off 1 base at V and 4 bases at J, with 8 bases between the two ends.

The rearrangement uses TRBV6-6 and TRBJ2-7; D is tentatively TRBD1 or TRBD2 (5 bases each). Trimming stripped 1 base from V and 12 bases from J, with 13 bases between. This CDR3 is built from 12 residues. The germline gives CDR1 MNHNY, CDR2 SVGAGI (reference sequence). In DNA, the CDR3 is TGTGCCAGCAGTTACTGGGACGCCGGTGGGTACTTC. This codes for CASSYWDAGGYF.

The CDR3 coding sequence is TGTGCCTCTCAGGGGGCAGGTGGCACAGATACGCAGTATTTT. This gives the protein CASQGAGGTDTQYF. V gene TRBV27 combines with J gene TRBJ2-3; 8 nucleotides align to TRBD1. V shed 11 bases, J shed 1 base, and the junction held 8 bases outside the gene matches. Germline V gene lookup returns CDR1 MNHEY and CDR2 SMNVEV (reference sequence). The CDR3 contains 14 residues.

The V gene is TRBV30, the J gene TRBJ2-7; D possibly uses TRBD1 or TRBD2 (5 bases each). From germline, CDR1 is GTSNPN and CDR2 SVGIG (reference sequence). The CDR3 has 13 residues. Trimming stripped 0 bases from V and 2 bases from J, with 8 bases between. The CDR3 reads CAWSVGETYEQYF. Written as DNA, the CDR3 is TGTGCCTGGAGTGTGGGGGAAACCTACGAGCAGTACTTC. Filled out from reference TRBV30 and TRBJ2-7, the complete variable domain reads SQTIHQWPATLVQPVGSPLSLECTVEGTSNPNLYWYRQAAGRGLQLLFYSVGIGQISSEVPQNLSASRPQDRQFILSSKKLLLSDSGFYLCAWSVGETYEQYFGPGTRLTVT.

The CDR3 reads CASASGLGNEQFF. The CDR3 nucleotides read TGTGCCAGCGCCTCGGGACTCGGCAATGAGCAGTTCTTC. V usage is TRBV7-8 and J usage is TRBJ2-1; TRBD2 might be the D (6 bases). The CDR3 is made up of 13 amino acids. Trimming shortened V by 8 bases and J by 6 bases, and 14 bases separated the two germline ends. Germline V gives CDR1 SGHVS, CDR2 FQNEAQ.

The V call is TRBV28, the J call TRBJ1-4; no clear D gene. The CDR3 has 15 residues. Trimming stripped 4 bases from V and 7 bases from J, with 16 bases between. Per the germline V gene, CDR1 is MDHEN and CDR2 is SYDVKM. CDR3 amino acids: CASSWRGLFREKLFF. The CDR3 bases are TGTGCCAGCAGTTGGCGGGGTCTGTTTCGTGAAAAACTGTTTTTT. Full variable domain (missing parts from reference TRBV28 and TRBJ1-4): DVKVTQSSRYLVKRTGEKVFLECVQDMDHENMFWYRQDPGLGLRLIYFSYDVKMKEKGDIPEGYSVSREKKERFSLILESASTNQTSMYLCASSWRGLFREKLFFGSGTQLSVL.

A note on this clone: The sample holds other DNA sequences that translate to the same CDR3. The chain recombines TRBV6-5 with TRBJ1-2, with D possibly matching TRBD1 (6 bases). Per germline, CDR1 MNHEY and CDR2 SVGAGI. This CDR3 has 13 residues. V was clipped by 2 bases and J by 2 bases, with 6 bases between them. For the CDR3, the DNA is TGTGCCAGCAGTTACGGGACAAACTATGGCTACACCTTC. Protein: CASSYGTNYGYTF.

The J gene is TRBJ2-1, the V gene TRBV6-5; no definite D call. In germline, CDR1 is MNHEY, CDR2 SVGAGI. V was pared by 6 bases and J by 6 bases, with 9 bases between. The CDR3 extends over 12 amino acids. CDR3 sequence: CASRNRPNEQFF. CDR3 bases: TGTGCCAGCAGAAACCGACCCAATGAGCAGTTCTTC.

In DNA, the CDR3 is TGTGCCAGCAGCCTCTTGGTAGCGGGCTCCCTTTGTACGCAGTATTTT. This translates into CASSLLVAGSLCTQYF. The V and J genes are TRBV28 and TRBJ2-3; 7 bases match TRBD2. This CDR3 region has 16 residues. Germline V gene lookup returns CDR1 MDHEN and CDR2 SYDVKM. V dropped 6 bases and J dropped 8; count of bases not matched to a gene: 17.

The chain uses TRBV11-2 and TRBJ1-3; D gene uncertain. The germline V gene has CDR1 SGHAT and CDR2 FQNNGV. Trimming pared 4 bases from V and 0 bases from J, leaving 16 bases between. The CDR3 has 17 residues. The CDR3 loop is CASSSLRLLGSGNTIYF. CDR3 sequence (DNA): TGTGCCAGCAGCTCCCTCCGTTTACTGGGCTCTGGAAACACCATATATTTT. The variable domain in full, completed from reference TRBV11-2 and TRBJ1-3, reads EAGVAQSPRYKIIEKRQSVAFWCNPISGHATLYWYQQILGQGPKLLIQFQNNGVVDDSQLPKDRFSAERLKGVDSTLKIQPAKLEDSAVYLCASSSLRLLGSGNTIYFGEGSWLTVV.

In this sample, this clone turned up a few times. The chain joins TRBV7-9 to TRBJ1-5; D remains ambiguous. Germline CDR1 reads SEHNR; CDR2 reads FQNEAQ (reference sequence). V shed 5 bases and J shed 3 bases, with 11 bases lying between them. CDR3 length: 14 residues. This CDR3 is CASSDDGFNQPQHF. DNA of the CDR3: TGTGCCAGCAGCGACGACGGATTCAATCAGCCCCAGCATTTT.

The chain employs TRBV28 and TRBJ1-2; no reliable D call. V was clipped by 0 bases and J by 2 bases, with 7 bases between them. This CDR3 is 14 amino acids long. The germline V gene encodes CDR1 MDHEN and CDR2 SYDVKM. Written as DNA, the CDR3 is TGTGCCAGCAGTTTATGGGGCCCGAACTATGGCTACACCTTC. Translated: CASSLWGPNYGYTF.

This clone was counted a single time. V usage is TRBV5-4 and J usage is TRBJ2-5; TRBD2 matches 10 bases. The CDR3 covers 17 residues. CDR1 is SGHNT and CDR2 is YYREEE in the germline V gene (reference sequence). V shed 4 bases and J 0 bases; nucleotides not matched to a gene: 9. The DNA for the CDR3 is TGTGCCAGCAGCCACACAGTTAGCGGGGGGTACCAAGAGACCCAGTACTTC. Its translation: CASSHTVSGGYQETQYF.

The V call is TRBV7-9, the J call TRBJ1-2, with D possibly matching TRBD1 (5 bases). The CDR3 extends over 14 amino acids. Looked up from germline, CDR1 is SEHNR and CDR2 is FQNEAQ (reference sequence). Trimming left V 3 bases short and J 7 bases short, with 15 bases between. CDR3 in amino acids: CASSLGEGHGGYTF. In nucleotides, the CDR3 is TGTGCCAGCAGCTTGGGTGAGGGGCATGGTGGCTACACCTTC.

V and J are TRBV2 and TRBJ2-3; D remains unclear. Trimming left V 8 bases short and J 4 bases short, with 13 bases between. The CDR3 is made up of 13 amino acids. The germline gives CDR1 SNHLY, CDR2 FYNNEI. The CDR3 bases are TGTGCCAGCGCTCGATTCCTCGCAGATACGCAGTATTTT. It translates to CASARFLADTQYF.

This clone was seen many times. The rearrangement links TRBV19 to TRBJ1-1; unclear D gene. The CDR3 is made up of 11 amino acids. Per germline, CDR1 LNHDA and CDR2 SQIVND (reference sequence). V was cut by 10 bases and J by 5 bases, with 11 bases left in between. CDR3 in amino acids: CAILSWTEAFF. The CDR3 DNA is TGTGCCATTCTATCGTGGACTGAAGCTTTCTTT.

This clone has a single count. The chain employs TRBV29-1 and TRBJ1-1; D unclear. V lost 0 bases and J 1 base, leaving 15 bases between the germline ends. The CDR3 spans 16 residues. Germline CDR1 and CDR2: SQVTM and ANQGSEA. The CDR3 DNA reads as TGCAGCGTTGAAGATAGCATTTGGGGTCGGAACACTGAAGCTTTCTTT. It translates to CSVEDSIWGRNTEAFF. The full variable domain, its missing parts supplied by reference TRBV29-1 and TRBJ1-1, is SAVISQKPSRDICQRGTSLTIQCQVDSQVTMMFWYRQQPGQSLTLIATANQGSEATYESGFVIDKFPISRPNLTFSTLTVSNMSPEDSSIYLCSVEDSIWGRNTEAFFGQGTRLTVV.

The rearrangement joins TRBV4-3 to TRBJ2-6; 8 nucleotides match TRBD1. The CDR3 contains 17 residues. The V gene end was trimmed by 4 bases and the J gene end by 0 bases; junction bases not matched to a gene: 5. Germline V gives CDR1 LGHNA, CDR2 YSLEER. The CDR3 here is CASSRGTGHSGANVLTF. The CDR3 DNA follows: TGCGCCAGCAGCCGGGGGACAGGACACTCTGGGGCCAACGTCCTGACTTTC.

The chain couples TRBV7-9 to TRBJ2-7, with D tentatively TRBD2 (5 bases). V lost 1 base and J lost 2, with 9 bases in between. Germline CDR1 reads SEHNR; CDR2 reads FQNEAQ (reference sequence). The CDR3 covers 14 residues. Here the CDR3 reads CASSLGGSAYEQYF. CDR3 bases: TGTGCCAGCAGCTTAGGAGGGTCCGCCTACGAGCAGTACTTC.

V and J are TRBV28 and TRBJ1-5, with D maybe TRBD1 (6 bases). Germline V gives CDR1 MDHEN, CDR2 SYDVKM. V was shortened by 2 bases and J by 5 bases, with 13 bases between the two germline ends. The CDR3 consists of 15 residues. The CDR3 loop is CASSLPRAGDQPQHF. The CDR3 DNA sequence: TGTGCCAGCAGTTTACCTCGGGCAGGGGATCAGCCCCAGCATTTT.

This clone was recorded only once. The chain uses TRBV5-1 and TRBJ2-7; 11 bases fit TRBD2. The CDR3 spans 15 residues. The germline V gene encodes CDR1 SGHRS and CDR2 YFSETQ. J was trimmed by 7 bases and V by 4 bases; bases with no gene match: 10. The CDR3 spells CASSLIAGGRKEQYF. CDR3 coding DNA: TGCGCCAGCAGCCTTATAGCGGGAGGGCGGAAGGAGCAGTACTTC.

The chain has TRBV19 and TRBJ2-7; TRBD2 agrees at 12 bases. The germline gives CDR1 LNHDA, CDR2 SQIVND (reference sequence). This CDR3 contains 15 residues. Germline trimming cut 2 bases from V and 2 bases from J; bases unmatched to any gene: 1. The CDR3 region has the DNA TGTGCCAGTAGTATACTAGCGGGAGGGCCCTACGAGCAGTACTTC. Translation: CASSILAGGPYEQYF.

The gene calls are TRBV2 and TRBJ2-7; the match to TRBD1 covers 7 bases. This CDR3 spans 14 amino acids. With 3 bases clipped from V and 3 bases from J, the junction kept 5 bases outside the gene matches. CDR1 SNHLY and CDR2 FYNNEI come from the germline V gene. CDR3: CASSDDREIYEQYF. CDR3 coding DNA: TGTGCCAGCAGTGACGACAGGGAAATCTACGAGCAGTACTTC. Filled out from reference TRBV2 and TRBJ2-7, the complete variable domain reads EPEVTQTPSHQVTQMGQEVILRCVPISNHLYFYWYRQILGQKVEFLVSFYNNEISEKSEIFDDQFSVERPDGSNFTLKIRSTKLEDSAMYFCASSDDREIYEQYFGPGTRLTVT.

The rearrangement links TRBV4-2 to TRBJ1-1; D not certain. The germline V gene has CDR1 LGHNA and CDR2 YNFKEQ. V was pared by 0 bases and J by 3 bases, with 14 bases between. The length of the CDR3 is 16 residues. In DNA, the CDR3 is TGTGCCAGCAGCCAAGACCCGATTATGGCGTACACTGAAGCTTTCTTT. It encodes CASSQDPIMAYTEAFF.

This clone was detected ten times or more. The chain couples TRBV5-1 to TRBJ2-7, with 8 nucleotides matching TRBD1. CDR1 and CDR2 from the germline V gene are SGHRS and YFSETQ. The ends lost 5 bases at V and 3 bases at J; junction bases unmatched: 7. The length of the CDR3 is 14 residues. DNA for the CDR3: TGCGCCAGCAGTTACGGGACAGGTGGCTACGAGCAGTACTTC. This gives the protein CASSYGTGGYEQYF. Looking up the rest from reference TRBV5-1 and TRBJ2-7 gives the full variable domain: KAGVTQTPRYLIKTRGQQVTLSCSPISGHRSVSWYQQTPGQGLQFLFEYFSETQRNKGNFPGRFSGRQFSNSRSEMNVSTLELGDSALYLCASSYGTGGYEQYFGPGTRLTVT.

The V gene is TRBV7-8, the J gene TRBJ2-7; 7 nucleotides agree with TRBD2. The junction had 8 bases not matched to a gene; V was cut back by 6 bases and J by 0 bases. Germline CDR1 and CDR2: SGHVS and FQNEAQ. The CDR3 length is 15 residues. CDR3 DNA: TGTGCCAGCAGAGAGAATAGCGGGTCCTCCTACGAGCAGTACTTC. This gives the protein CASRENSGSSYEQYF.

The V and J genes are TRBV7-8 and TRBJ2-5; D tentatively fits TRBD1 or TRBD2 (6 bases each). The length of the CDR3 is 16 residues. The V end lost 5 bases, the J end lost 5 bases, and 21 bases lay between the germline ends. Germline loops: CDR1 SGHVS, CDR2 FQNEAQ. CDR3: CASSEKGGPGWETQYF. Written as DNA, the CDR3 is TGTGCCAGCAGCGAAAAGGGGGGCCCGGGCTGGGAGACCCAGTACTTC.

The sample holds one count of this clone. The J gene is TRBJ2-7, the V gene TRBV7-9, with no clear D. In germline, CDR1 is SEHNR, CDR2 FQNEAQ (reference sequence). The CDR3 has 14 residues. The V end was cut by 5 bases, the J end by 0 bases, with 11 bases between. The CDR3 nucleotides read TGTGCCAGCAGCCCCGTCGGCCACTCCTACGAGCAGTACTTC. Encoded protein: CASSPVGHSYEQYF.